The sequence of this T cell receptor (beta chain) was determined in a study of T cells in localized non-small cell lung cancer (dated by TCRdb to 2020 to 2021). Turning to the overall study: The study examined T cell repertoires in a few hundred patients with early-stage NSCLC and compared tumors with uninvolved tumor-adjacent lungs. All 250 or so NSCLC patients in the cohort were treatment-naive and had localized lung tumors that were resected. Of the NSCLC patients, fewer than 150 were male and 107 were female, and the mean age was approximately 66 years.

Results the study describes overall, beyond this receptor: Longer overall survival was associated with higher blood T cell density, whereas shorter survival was associated with higher adjacent-lung clonality. Uninvolved tumor-adjacent lung showed the highest T cell clonality, higher than tumor, which suggests more focused antigenic responses in the adjacent lung. Because multi-region tumor sequencing was not performed, intratumor heterogeneity could not be ruled out. A median of 57 of the top 100 tumor clones turned up in the paired uninvolved adjacent lung, and 25 to 30 of those clones also ranked among the top 100 of that same adjacent lung. Since the design was exploratory, TCR variables were selected using unadjusted p-values with no false-discovery rate correction.

At diagnosis, tumor, uninvolved tumor-adjacent lung and peripheral blood were collected and then preserved as a mix of FFPE and fresh-frozen material. For TCR repertoire profiling, the blood samples were analyzed as peripheral blood mononuclear cells. A note on this clone: The clone's antigen remains unknown. Base qualities were left out, and no much larger clone turns up one base away.

The immunoSEQ Assay was used to sequence TCR beta CDR3 regions from DNA. The authors' analysis ran thus. T cell density was computed as TCR beta template counts normalized to usable DNA estimated by amplifying housekeeping genes. Richness was estimated with the preseqR package, extrapolating to 400,000 templates for PBMC samples and 120,000 templates for tissue samples. Clonality was taken to be one minus Pielou's evenness. Differential abundance testing on productive amino-acid clonotypes, with a minimum total count of 5 and an alpha of 0.1, was used to identify tissue-enriched TCRs. Repertoire overlap between compartments was quantified with the Jaccard Index and Morisita Overlap Index. TCR beta CDR3s were clustered by GLIPH together with public tetramer-defined viral CDR3s, and at least three viral sequences plus V-gene enrichment were required for viral motifs. TCRdb re-hosts the immuneACCESS table, in-frame sequences only. Its copies lack some clones; in the studies checked, an unresolved V gene accounts for under half of them, and the cause for the rest is not known. That table furnishes V, J and clone size, whereas the DNA furnished D and trimming. This sample is represented by 45,000 to 60,000 clones; around 86% of them were singletons. The ten largest make up less than 20% of the sample.

The junction shows trimming of 7 bases on V and 2 bases on J, plus 14 bases between the germline ends. The CDR3 runs 14 amino acids, cysteine and phenylalanine included. Only the CDR3 portion is preserved as DNA: 42 bases, with reading frame beginning at the first base. CDR1 and CDR2, per the germline V gene, are SNHLY and FYNNEI. The chain links TRBV2 with TRBJ2-5; the D gene lacks a confident call. The receptor's source is a female donor over 55 with stage II squamous cell lung carcinoma. The sequences come from peripheral blood, collected before any cancer treatment. The CDR3 protein is CASNQPGRQETQYF. The bases read TGTGCCAGCAACCAGCCCGGCAGGCAAGAGACCCAGTACTTC. Outside the CDR3, residues come from the reference TRBV2 and TRBJ2-5 proteins, so the full variable domain is: EPEVTQTPSHQVTQMGQEVILRCVPISNHLYFYWYRQILGQKVEFLVSFYNNEISEKSEIFDDQFSVERPDGSNFTLKIRSTKLEDSAMYFCASNQPGRQETQYFGPGTRLLVL.